What follows is one T cell receptor (beta chain) and its context. The CDR3 is 12 residues long. Trimming shortened V by 0 bases and J by 5 bases, and 4 bases separated the two germline ends. Germline lookup yields CDR1 SGHRS and CDR2 YFSETQ. This record belongs to a study of cytomegalovirus exposure and HLA in healthy donors. Researchers ran the PCR with 60 Vbeta and 13 Jbeta primers. Profiled with immunoSEQ multiplex PCR; TCRdb holds only in-frame clones, not every one. Among under 130,000 clones listed, about 81% were seen once. The chain recombines TRBV5-1 with TRBJ2-3; D is undetermined. This receptor was taken from a man younger than 45 in good health and CMV-seronegative. The sequencing sample was made of PBMCs. CDR3 amino acids: CASSLAGDTQYF. CDR3 sequence (DNA): TGCGCCAGCAGCTTGGCGGGAGATACGCAGTATTTT.